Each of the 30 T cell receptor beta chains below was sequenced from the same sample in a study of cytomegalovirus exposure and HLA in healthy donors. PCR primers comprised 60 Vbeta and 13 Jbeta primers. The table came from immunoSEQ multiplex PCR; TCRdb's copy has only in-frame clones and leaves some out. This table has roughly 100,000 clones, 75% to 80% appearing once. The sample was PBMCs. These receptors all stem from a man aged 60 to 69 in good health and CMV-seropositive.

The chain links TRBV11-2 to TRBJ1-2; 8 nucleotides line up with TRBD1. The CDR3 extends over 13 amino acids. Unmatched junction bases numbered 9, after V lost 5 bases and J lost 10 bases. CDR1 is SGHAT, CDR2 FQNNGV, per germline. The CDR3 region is CASSPERTGLYTF. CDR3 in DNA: TGTGCCAGCAGCCCCGAGCGGACAGGGCTCTACACCTTC.

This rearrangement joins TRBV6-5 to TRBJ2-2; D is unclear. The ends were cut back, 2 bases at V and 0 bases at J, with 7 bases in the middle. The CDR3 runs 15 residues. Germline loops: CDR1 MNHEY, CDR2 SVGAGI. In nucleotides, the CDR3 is TGTGCCAGCAGTTACCGAGCACCGAACACCGGGGAGCTGTTTTTT. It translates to CASSYRAPNTGELFF.

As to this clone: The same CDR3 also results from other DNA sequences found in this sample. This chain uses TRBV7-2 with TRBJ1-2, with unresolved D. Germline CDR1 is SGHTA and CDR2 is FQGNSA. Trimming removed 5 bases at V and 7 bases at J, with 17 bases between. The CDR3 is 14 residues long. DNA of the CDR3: TGTGCCAGCAGCAAGGTGACCCCGGAGCGTGGCTACACCTTC. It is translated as CASSKVTPERGYTF.

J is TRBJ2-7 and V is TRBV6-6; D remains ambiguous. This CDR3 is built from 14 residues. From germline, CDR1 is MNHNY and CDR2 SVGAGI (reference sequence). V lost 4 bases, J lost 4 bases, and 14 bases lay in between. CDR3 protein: CASSSVLAVYEQYF. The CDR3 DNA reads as TGTGCCAGCAGTTCCGTGCTGGCGGTATACGAGCAGTACTTC.

CDR3 nucleotides: TGTGCCAGCAGACAGGGGTCCTCCTACGAGCAGTACTTC. Translating gives CASRQGSSYEQYF. The chain uses TRBV5-3 and TRBJ2-7; 8 nucleotides align to TRBD1. TRBV5-3 is sorted into the ORF group, with uncertain function. V lost 8 bases and J lost 0; bases outside the gene matches: 4. The CDR3 has 13 residues.

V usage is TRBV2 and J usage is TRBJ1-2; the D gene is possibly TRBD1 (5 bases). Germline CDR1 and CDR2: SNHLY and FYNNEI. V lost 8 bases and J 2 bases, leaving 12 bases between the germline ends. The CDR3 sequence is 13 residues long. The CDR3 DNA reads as TGTGCCAGCGCCGGGGGTATCAACTATGGCTACACCTTC. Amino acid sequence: CASAGGINYGYTF.

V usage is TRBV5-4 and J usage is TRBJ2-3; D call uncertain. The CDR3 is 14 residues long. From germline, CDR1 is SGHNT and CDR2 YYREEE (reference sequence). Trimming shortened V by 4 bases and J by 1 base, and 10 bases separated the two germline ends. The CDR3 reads CASSPQTGTDTQYF. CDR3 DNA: TGTGCCAGCAGCCCCCAGACTGGCACAGATACGCAGTATTTT.

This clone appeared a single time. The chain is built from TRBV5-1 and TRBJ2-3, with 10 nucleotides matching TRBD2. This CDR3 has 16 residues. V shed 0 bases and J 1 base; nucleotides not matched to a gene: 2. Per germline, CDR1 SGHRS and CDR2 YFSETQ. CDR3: CASSLEAGGGTDTQYF. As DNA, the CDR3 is TGCGCCAGCAGCTTGGAAGCGGGGGGGGGCACAGATACGCAGTATTTT.

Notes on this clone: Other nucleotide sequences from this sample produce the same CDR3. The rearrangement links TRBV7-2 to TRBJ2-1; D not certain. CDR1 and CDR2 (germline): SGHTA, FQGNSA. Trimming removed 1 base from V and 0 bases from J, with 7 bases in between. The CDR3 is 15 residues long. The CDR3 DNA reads TGTGCCAGCAGCTTAGGGGCAGACTCCTACAATGAGCAGTTCTTC. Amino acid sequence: CASSLGADSYNEQFF.

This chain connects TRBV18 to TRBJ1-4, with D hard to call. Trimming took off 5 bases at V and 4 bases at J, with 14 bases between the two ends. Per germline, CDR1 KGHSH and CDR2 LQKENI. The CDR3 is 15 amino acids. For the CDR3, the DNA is TGTGCCAGCTCAGTCCCCAGTGCTTTTAATGAAAAACTGTTTTTT. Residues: CASSVPSAFNEKLFF.

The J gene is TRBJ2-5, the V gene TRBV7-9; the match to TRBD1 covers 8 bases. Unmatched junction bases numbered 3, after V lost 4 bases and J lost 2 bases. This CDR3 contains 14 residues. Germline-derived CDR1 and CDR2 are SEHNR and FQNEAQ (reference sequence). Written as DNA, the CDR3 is TGTGCCAGCAGCTCTTGGGACAGGCAAGAGACCCAGTACTTC. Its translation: CASSSWDRQETQYF.

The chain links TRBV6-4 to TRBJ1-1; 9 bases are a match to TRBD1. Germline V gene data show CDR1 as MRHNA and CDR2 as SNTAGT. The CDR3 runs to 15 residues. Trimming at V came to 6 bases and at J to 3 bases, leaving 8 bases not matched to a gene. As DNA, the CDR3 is TGTGCCAGCAGGATGGACAGGGGCCGGGACACTGAAGCTTTCTTT. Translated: CASRMDRGRDTEAFF.

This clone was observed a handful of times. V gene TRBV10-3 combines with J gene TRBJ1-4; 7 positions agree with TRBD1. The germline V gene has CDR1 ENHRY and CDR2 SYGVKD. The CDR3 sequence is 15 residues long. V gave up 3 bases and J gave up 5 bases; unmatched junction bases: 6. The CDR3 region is CAISDRTGLNEKLFF. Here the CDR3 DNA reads TGTGCCATCAGTGATAGGACAGGTTTGAATGAAAAACTGTTTTTT.

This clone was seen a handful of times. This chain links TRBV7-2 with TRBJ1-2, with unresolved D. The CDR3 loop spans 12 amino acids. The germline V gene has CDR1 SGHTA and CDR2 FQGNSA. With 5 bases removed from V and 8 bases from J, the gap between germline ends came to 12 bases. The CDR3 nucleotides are TGTGCCAGCAGCCTCGGGATGGAGGGCTACACCTTC. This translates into CASSLGMEGYTF.

CDR3 bases: TGTGCCAGTAGTTTAATGACGGGGGGGCAACAGCCCCAGCATTTT. Translation: CASSLMTGGQQPQHF. The chain has TRBV19 and TRBJ1-5; D possibly corresponds to TRBD1 (6 bases). The V and J ends lost 5 bases and 7 bases respectively, with 18 bases between them. The CDR3 contains 15 residues. In germline, CDR1 is LNHDA, CDR2 SQIVND (reference sequence). The full variable domain, in which reference TRBV19 and TRBJ1-5 provide the parts outside the CDR3, is DGGITQSPKYLFRKEGQNVTLSCEQNLNHDAMYWYRQDPGQGLRLIYYSQIVNDFQKGDIAEGYSVSREKKESFPLTVTSAQKNPTAFYLCASSLMTGGQQPQHFGDGTRLSIL.

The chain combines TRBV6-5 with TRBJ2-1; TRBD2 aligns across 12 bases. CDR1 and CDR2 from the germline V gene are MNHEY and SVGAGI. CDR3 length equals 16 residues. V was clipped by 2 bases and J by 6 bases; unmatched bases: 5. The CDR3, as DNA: TGTGCCAGCAGTTACCATGGACTAGCGGGACTCAATGAGCAGTTCTTC. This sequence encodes CASSYHGLAGLNEQFF.

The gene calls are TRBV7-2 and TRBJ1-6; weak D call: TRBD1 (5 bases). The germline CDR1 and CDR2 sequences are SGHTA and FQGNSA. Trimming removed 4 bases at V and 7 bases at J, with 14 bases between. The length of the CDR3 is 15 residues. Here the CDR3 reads CASSSDPPGNSPLHF. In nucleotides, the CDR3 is TGTGCCAGCAGCTCGGACCCGCCAGGGAATTCACCCCTCCACTTT.

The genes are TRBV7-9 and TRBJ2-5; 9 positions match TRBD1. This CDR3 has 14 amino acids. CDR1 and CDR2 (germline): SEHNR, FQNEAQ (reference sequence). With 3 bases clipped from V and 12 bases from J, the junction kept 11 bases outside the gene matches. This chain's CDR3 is CASSLGQGPTEEYF. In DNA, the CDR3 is TGTGCCAGCAGCTTGGGACAGGGCCCGACGGAGGAGTACTTC. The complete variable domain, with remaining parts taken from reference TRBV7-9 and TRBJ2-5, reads DTGVSQNPRHKITKRGQNVTFRCDPISEHNRLYWYRQTLGQGPEFLTYFQNEAQLEKSRLLSDRFSAERPKGSFSTLEIQRTEQGDSAMYLCASSLGQGPTEEYFGPGTRLLVL.

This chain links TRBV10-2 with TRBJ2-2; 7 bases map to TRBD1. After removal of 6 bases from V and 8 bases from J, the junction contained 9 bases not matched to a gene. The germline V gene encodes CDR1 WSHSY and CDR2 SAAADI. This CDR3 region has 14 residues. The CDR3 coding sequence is TGCGCCAGCAGAGGGACAGCCTCAGCTGGGGAGCTGTTTTTT. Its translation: CASRGTASAGELFF.

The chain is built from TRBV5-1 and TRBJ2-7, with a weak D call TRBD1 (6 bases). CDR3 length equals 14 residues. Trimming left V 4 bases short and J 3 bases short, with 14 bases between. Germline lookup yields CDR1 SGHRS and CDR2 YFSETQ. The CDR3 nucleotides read TGCGCCAGCAGCGAAACAGGGTTCTACTACGAGCAGTACTTC. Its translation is CASSETGFYYEQYF.

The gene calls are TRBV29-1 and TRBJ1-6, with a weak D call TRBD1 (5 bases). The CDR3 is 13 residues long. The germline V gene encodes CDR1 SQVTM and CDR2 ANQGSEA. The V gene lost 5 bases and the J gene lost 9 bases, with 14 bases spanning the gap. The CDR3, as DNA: TGCAGCGTTCTCGTGGGGGGTTCTTCACCCCTCCACTTT. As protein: CSVLVGGSSPLHF. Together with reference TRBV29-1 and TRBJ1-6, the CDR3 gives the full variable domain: SAVISQKPSRDICQRGTSLTIQCQVDSQVTMMFWYRQQPGQSLTLIATANQGSEATYESGFVIDKFPISRPNLTFSTLTVSNMSPEDSSIYLCSVLVGGSSPLHFGNGTRLTVT.

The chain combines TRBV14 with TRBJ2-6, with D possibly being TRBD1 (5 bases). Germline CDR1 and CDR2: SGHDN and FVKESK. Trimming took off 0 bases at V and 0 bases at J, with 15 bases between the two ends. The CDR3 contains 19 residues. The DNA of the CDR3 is TGTGCCAGCAGCCAAGATAGTCCAGGGCTTTACTCTGGGGCCAACGTCCTGACTTTC. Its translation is CASSQDSPGLYSGANVLTF.

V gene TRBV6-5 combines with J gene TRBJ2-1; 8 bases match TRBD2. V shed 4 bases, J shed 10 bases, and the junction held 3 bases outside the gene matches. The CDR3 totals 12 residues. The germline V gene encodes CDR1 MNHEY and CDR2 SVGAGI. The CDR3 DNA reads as TGTGCCAGCAGTTCGGGCGGGGGGGAGCAGTTCTTC. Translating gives CASSSGGGEQFF.

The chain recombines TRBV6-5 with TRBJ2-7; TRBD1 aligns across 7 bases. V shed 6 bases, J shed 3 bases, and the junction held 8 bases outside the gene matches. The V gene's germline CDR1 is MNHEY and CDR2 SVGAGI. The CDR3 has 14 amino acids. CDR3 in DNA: TGTGCCAGCAGCACAACTTCAGGGGGCTACGAGCAGTACTTC. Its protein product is CASSTTSGGYEQYF.

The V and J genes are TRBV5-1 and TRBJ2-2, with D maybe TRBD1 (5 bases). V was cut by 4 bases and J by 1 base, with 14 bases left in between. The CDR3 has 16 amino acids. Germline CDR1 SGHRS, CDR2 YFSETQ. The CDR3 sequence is CASSLDRNMNTGELFF. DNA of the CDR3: TGCGCCAGCAGCCTTGACAGAAACATGAACACCGGGGAGCTGTTTTTT.

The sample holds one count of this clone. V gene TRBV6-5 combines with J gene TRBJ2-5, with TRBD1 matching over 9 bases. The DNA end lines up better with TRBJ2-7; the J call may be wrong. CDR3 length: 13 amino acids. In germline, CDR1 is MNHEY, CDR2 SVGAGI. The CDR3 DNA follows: TGTGCCAGCAGTTGGGACAGGGAGTACGAGCAGTACTTC. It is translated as CASSWDREYEQYF.

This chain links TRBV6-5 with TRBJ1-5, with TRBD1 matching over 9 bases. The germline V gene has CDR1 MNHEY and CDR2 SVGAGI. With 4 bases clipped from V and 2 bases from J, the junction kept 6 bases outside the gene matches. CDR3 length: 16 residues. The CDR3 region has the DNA TGTGCCAGCAGTTCACAGGGGGCTTGGGGCAATCAGCCCCAGCATTTT. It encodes CASSSQGAWGNQPQHF.

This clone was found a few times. DNA of the CDR3: TGCGCCAGCAGCTTGGACAGGGGGCTTCTCGAGCAGTACTTC. Its translation is CASSLDRGLLEQYF. The chain uses TRBV5-1 and TRBJ2-7; TRBD1 matches at 9 bases. The CDR3 length is 14 residues. The trim removed 0 bases at V and 6 bases at J, leaving 4 bases unmatched. CDR1 SGHRS and CDR2 YFSETQ come from the germline V gene.

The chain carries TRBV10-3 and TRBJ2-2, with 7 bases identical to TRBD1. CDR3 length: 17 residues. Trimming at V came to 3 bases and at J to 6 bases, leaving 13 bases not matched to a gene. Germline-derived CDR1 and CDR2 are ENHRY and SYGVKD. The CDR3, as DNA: TGTGCCATCAGTGAAGCGGTGACAGGGAGTTCCGCCGGGGAGCTGTTTTTT. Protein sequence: CAISEAVTGSSAGELFF.

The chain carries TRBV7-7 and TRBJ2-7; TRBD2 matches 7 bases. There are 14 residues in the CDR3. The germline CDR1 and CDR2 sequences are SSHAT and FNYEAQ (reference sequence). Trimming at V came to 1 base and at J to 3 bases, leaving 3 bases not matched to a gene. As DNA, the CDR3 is TGTGCCAGCAGCTTAGAGGGGAGGGACTACGAGCAGTACTTC. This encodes CASSLEGRDYEQYF.